This passage covers 20 T cell receptor beta chains from one sample sequenced in a study of Tregs in tolerant kidney transplant recipients. Clones were sequenced by immunoSEQ multiplex PCR, and TCRdb holds only the in-frame ones, with some missing. The sample has about 66,000 clones; just under 95% are singletons. The sample in question was CD8+ T cells from blood, obtained before the transplant. The receptors shown here come from a human donor who received a combined kidney and bone marrow transplant.

The chain uses TRBV14 and TRBJ2-5; the match to TRBD2 covers 11 bases. This CDR3 contains 18 residues. V dropped 0 bases and J dropped 2; count of bases not matched to a gene: 8. The germline V gene has CDR1 SGHDN and CDR2 FVKESK. CDR3 coding DNA: TGTGCCAGCAGCCAAGATGGTCGGGGACTAGCGGCACAAGAGACCCAGTACTTC. The encoded protein is CASSQDGRGLAAQETQYF.

In regard to this clone: Likely a read error: the CDR3 ends without its conserved phenylalanine or tryptophan. The DNA is left out, because the CDR3 cannot be placed on it with certainty; the CDR3 is given as TCRdb lists it. The chain recombines TRBV12-2 with TRBJ1-2. TRBV12-2 represents a pseudogene. The CDR3 is 17 amino acids long, termini counted. CDR3 sequence: CASRFGRLPGLFYGYTL.

The genes are TRBV4-1 and TRBJ2-5; no firm D call. The better agreement between TRBJ2-7 and the DNA end casts doubt on the J call. CDR1 is MGHRA, CDR2 YSYEKL, per germline. This CDR3 contains 17 residues. The CDR3 sequence: CASSQESLGTPSYEQYF. CDR3 bases: TGCGCCAGCAGCCAAGAATCGTTGGGCACTCCCTCCTACGAGCAGTACTTC.

This chain connects TRBV6-1 to TRBJ1-2, with 8 bases aligning to TRBD1. V was pared by 2 bases and J by 4 bases, with 3 bases of the junction left unmatched. The CDR3 extends over 14 amino acids. Germline CDR1 and CDR2: MNHNS and SASEGT. In nucleotides, the CDR3 is TGTGCCAGCAGTGAAAGGACAGGGCTCTATGGCTACACCTTC. It encodes CASSERTGLYGYTF.

With respect to this clone: The junction departs from germline at one end; a sequencing error may be responsible. The genes are TRBV6-6 and TRBJ2-2, with 8 positions matching TRBD2. The CDR3 extends over 16 amino acids. Germline loops: CDR1 MNHNY, CDR2 SVGAGI (reference sequence). CDR3 protein: CASSSAGVSDTGGLFF. DNA for the CDR3: TGTGCCAGCAGTTCAGCGGGAGTAAGCGACACCGGGGGGCTGTTTTTT.

This clone was counted a single time. The genes are TRBV7-8 and TRBJ2-7, with 7 bases that match TRBD1. The CDR3 totals 14 residues. J lost 2 bases, V lost 6 bases, and 7 bases had no gene match. Germline V gene data show CDR1 as SGHVS and CDR2 as FQNEAQ. CDR3 coding DNA: TGTGCCAGCAGGGACCGGGACAGTACCTACGAGCAGTACTTC. Translating it yields CASRDRDSTYEQYF. Full variable domain (rest looked up from reference TRBV7-8 and TRBJ2-7): GAGVSQSPRYKVAKRGQDVALRCDPISGHVSLFWYQQALGQGPEFLTYFQNEAQLDKSGLPSDRFFAERPEGSVSTLKIQRTQQEDSAVYLCASRDRDSTYEQYFGPGTRLTVT.

This clone came up a few times. J is TRBJ1-1 and V is TRBV6-1; 10 bases match TRBD1. The trim removed 0 bases at V and 4 bases at J, leaving 2 bases unmatched. This CDR3 comprises 15 residues. Germline lookup yields CDR1 MNHNS and CDR2 SASEGT. The CDR3, as DNA: TGTGCCAGCAGTGAAGCGGGACAGGGGAGCACTGAAGCTTTCTTT. This encodes CASSEAGQGSTEAFF.

The V call is TRBV4-2, the J call TRBJ2-7; D gene ambiguous. Germline V gives CDR1 LGHNA, CDR2 YNFKEQ. The CDR3 runs 16 residues. V was shortened by 0 bases and J by 0 bases, with 12 bases between the two germline ends. The CDR3 coding sequence is TGTGCCAGCAGCCAAGATACAGACAAACCCTCCTACGAGCAGTACTTC. Protein: CASSQDTDKPSYEQYF.

The chain recombines TRBV2 with TRBJ1-5, with D possibly being TRBD1 (6 bases). Germline V CDR1 and CDR2: SNHLY, FYNNEI. V lost 7 bases to trimming and J lost 1 base, with 11 bases between them. The CDR3 is 14 amino acids. This CDR3 reads CASTFGQSNQPQHF. CDR3 nucleotide sequence: TGTGCCAGCACCTTTGGACAGAGCAATCAGCCCCAGCATTTT.

The rearrangement joins TRBV4-3 to TRBJ2-7; tentatively, D is TRBD2 (6 bases). The CDR3 has 14 amino acids. Trimming shortened V by 1 base and J by 4 bases, and 11 bases separated the two germline ends. Germline loops: CDR1 LGHNA, CDR2 YSLEER. The DNA of the CDR3 is TGCGCCAGCAGCCAAGGGGGGGAAGGGTACGAGCAGTACTTC. Protein sequence: CASSQGGEGYEQYF.

V usage is TRBV4-2 and J usage is TRBJ2-7, with 7 bases that match TRBD2. CDR1 and CDR2 (germline): LGHNA, YNFKEQ. The V segment lost 1 base and the J segment 6 bases; nucleotides outside the gene matches: 0. The CDR3 consists of 12 residues. CDR3 coding DNA: TGTGCCAGCAGCCAAGCGGGGGGCGAGCAGTACTTC. This encodes CASSQAGGEQYF.

The rearrangement links TRBV9 to TRBJ2-2; D might be TRBD1 (6 bases). The CDR3 totals 17 residues. V lost 2 bases, J lost 2 bases, and 16 bases lay in between. Per the germline V gene, CDR1 is SGDLS and CDR2 is YYNGEE. The CDR3 DNA follows: TGTGCCAGCAGCGTCCCCCGGGACACCCTTAACACCGGGGAGCTGTTTTTT. It translates to CASSVPRDTLNTGELFF.

This chain uses TRBV7-9 with TRBJ2-1, with TRBD2 matching over 9 bases. Germline trimming cut 9 bases from V and 5 bases from J; bases unmatched to any gene: 5. In germline, CDR1 is SEHNR, CDR2 FQNEAQ (reference sequence). CDR3 length: 13 amino acids. As DNA, the CDR3 is TGTGCCAGTAGCGGGAGATGGGACAATGAGCAGTTCTTC. It specifies CASSGRWDNEQFF.

The chain joins TRBV5-1 to TRBJ2-1; 8 nucleotides align to TRBD2. This CDR3 contains 16 residues. Germline V CDR1 and CDR2: SGHRS, YFSETQ. V trimming: 2 bases; J trimming: 5 bases; junction bases outside the gene matches: 9. The CDR3 DNA reads as TGCGCCAGCAGCTTCTATACCGGGACTAGGAACAATGAGCAGTTCTTC. It yields the protein CASSFYTGTRNNEQFF. Combining the CDR3 with reference TRBV5-1 and TRBJ2-1 gives the whole variable domain KAGVTQTPRYLIKTRGQQVTLSCSPISGHRSVSWYQQTPGQGLQFLFEYFSETQRNKGNFPGRFSGRQFSNSRSEMNVSTLELGDSALYLCASSFYTGTRNNEQFFGPGTRLTVL.

This clone has just one count. This chain links TRBV7-2 with TRBJ2-2, with TRBD2 matching 8 bases. CDR3 size: 16 residues. The germline gives CDR1 SGHTA, CDR2 FQGNSA. Trimming cost V 0 bases and J 2 bases; bases outside gene matches: 2. The CDR3 loop reads CASSLAGLVNTGELFF. CDR3 sequence (DNA): TGTGCCAGCAGCTTAGCGGGACTAGTTAACACCGGGGAGCTGTTTTTT.

V is TRBV19 and J is TRBJ1-2, with 8 bases identical to TRBD1. Germline-derived CDR1 and CDR2 are LNHDA and SQIVND (reference sequence). V gave up 5 bases and J gave up 3 bases; unmatched junction bases: 5. The CDR3 loop spans 14 amino acids. CDR3 region: CASSPGTGYYGYTF. CDR3 DNA sequence: TGTGCCAGTAGTCCCGGGACAGGATACTATGGCTACACCTTC.

The chain is built from TRBV27 and TRBJ2-1; possible D gene TRBD2, 5 bases. There are 14 residues in the CDR3. With 2 bases removed from V and 7 bases from J, the gap between germline ends came to 12 bases. Germline CDR1 MNHEY, CDR2 SMNVEV (reference sequence). The DNA for the CDR3 is TGTGCCAGCAGTTTACAATGGAGAGGGAATGAGCAGTTCTTC. Protein: CASSLQWRGNEQFF.

CDR3 sequence: CASSSGTSGWDEQFF. CDR3 DNA: TGTGCCAGCTCCTCCGGGACTAGCGGGTGGGATGAGCAGTTCTTC. The genes are TRBV28 and TRBJ2-1; 12 nucleotides align to TRBD2. The CDR3 sequence is 15 residues long. The germline V gene encodes CDR1 MDHEN and CDR2 SYDVKM. V trimming: 8 bases; J trimming: 8 bases; junction bases outside the gene matches: 10.

The V call is TRBV29-1, the J call TRBJ2-1; weak D call: TRBD2 (6 bases). The germline V gene encodes CDR1 SQVTM and CDR2 ANQGSEA. Trimming removed 8 bases from V and 13 bases from J, with 15 bases in between. This CDR3 spans 10 amino acids. CDR3 protein: CSFSLAEQFF. Written as DNA, the CDR3 is TGCAGCTTCTCCTTAGCGGAACAGTTCTTC.

The V call is TRBV18, the J call TRBJ1-2; perhaps TRBD1 as D (6 bases). Germline V gene data show CDR1 as KGHSH and CDR2 as LQKENI. The CDR3 is 16 amino acids. The V and J ends lost 6 bases and 3 bases respectively, with 20 bases between them. In DNA form, the CDR3 reads TGTGCCAGCTCCCCAAAAGCGGGGGCACGGGACTATGGCTACACCTTC. Encoded protein: CASSPKAGARDYGYTF.